The entry below gives a single TCR beta chain sequence along with its context. This specimen comes from a study of shared clonotypes between healthy human individuals. V gave up 10 bases and J gave up 3 bases, with 22 bases separating them. The CDR3 has 15 amino acids. From germline, CDR1 is MNHEY and CDR2 SMNVEV (reference sequence). Here immunoSEQ multiplex PCR was the method, and the copy in TCRdb shows in-frame clones only, minus some. The table records about 1.5 million clones, nearly 99% of them present only once. The origin of this receptor is a man between 25 and 39 years old in good health. This chain links TRBV27 with TRBJ2-7; perhaps TRBD1 as D (7 bases). Sequenced material: naive CD4+ T cells sorted from blood. Indicated subset: CD45RA+ positively selected. The chain's CDR3 is CAMPTRGDKYYEQYF. In DNA, the CDR3 is TGTGCCATGCCCACCAGGGGGGATAAGTACTACGAGCAGTACTTC.